This T cell receptor (beta chain) comes out of a study of cytomegalovirus exposure and HLA in healthy donors listed by TCRdb under 2017. Some background on the complete study: In an earlier analysis of under 600 of the donors, 250 to 350 Gb of sequence data and 117 million unique TCR beta sequences from 150 million to 200 million T cells were reported. About 300 gigabases of sequencing data and around 88 million unique TCR sequences made up an early release that covered 500 to 700 HLA-typed donors. Of the roughly 390 genotyped donors, less than 90% were placed in the genetic ancestry cluster associated with self-reported Caucasian donors. The study aimed to test whether cataloging public T cell receptors could reveal signatures of past pathogen exposure. Using immunosequencing, the study profiled T cell repertoires from fewer than 700 subjects and related those repertoires to cytomegalovirus serostatus. A separate validation cohort of over a hundred different subjects was used in addition to the approximately 700-subject first cohort. To predict cytomegalovirus infection status, the study combined high-throughput TCR immunosequencing, statistical association of individual TCRs with disease status, and machine learning. A later analysis re-examined previously published TCR beta repertoires from roughly 720 donors and added high-resolution HLA genotyping to investigate patterns of TCR occurrence. In the later analysis, no new phenotypic data were used to find candidate immune exposures; instead, reliance was placed on TCR beta sequences and their occurrence across donors. To decide whether each TCR beta V gene segment behaved as functional or pseudogenic, an earlier analysis of fewer than 750 of the donors relied on high-throughput TCR beta sequencing. Donor age, sex, ethnicity and CMV serostatus were collected together with the repertoire data. A later genetic analysis used genome-wide SNP genotypes for about 65% of the roughly 670 donors, treating that subset as a discovery cohort. All discovery cohort repertoires had been generated using a single sequencing platform. HLA typing covered class I and class II loci at four-digit resolution. Typing coverage differed by locus: A, B, C, DRB1 and DQB1 were typed in about 629-640 donors, DQA1 in 522, DPA1 in over 600, and DPB1 in just under 480. Several DR-DQ haplotypes were handled as single units for association and clustering because linkage in the cohort was strong. Across some 400 genotyped donors of the cohort, an average of roughly 250,000 unique TCR beta nucleotide sequences per donor were sequenced, and roughly 20% of those sequences were non-productive.

As to this clone: There is no known antigen for this receptor. Base qualities are not recorded, but no much larger clone differs from it by a single base.

Findings and caveats that apply to the study as a whole: A further reported finding was that TCR beta sequences accurately predicted the HLA-A and HLA-B alleles for most subjects in the first cohort. V-gene and J-gene trimming of TCR beta chains was associated with a missense DCLRE1C variant in a later genetic analysis, and the association was replicated in an independent cohort. For the cohort, immune exposure information was limited to CMV serostatus. According to a later analysis, parvovirus B19, influenza, CMV and Epstein-Barr virus appeared linked to several top co-occurrence clusters. In a later analysis, the rate of TCR association differed among HLA loci, with DRB1 alleles having the most associated TCRs and HLA-C alleles having the fewest. It was suggested by the authors that the approach could potentially be generalized to other disease states and immunological phenotypes. An earlier analysis of 587 of the donors showed that most TCR beta V segments appeared in productive rearrangements either about 87% or about 30% of the time, which broadly matched IMGT annotations. Presence/absence analyses assumed roughly uniform sequencing depth across donors, an assumption that may not hold. The study listed approximately 150 TCR beta chains as associated with cytomegalovirus. A few of the identified cytomegalovirus-associated TCR beta chains were confirmed in vitro to be specific for cytomegalovirus antigens. Some IMGT-functional V segments, including TRBV6-2 and TRBV6-3, could not be told apart with the 87-base-pair reads, so those segments were excluded. When HLA alleles, especially DR and DQ, strongly co-occurred, TCR associations were difficult to assign to individual alleles. In a later analysis, HLA-associated TCR beta chains showed more clonal expansion and lower generation probabilities than non-associated chains that were equally common. The sequencing pipeline was judged likely to have produced a cluster of highly shared sequence variants as a technical artifact. Cytomegalovirus status was reported to be diagnosed by the classifier with high specificity and sensitivity in both the original and validation cohorts. Most TCR sequences were observed very rarely across donors, whereas some public TCRs were present in many individuals. A later genetic analysis reported fewer N-insertions in productive TCRs among donors in an Asian-associated ancestry cluster than the approximately 700-donor mean. Only TCR beta chains were sequenced in this cohort, and the absence of alpha or paired-chain data limited detectable features. According to a later analysis, most CMV-associated TCR beta chains appeared to be HLA-restricted, and the HLA associations seemed to be driven largely by CMV exposure. Linkage disequilibrium might explain the correlated functional status among segregating V segments, but an unknown experimental factor could not be excluded. Because HLA typing was unavailable for some donors at each locus, only the typed subset was used in association tests. A later analysis associated about 17,000 TCR beta sequences with specific HLA alleles at a false discovery rate of 0.05. Because counts were too low, roughly 18 rarely observed V segments, including chromosome 9 orphons, were left out of the earlier analysis of a few hundred of the donors.

The method behind the library was the immunoSEQ multiplex PCR assay. A mixture of 60 forward primers for TCR Vbeta segments and 13 reverse primers for TCR Jbeta segments was used in the multiplex PCR. The CDR3 region of rearranged TCR beta genes was amplified from genomic DNA by a multiplex PCR assay. Amplified TCR beta libraries were sequenced as 87-base-pair reads on the Illumina HiSeq System. The authors processed their data as follows. In a later analysis, tens of millions of unique TCR beta chains were counted across the approximately 640 repertoires, and about 10 million of these chains were shared by at least two donors. To remove PCR and sequencing errors, raw reads were error-corrected and collapsed into unique sequences using a nearest-neighbor algorithm that merged closely related sequences. Alignment of CDR3 sequences to IMGT reference sequences was used to assign V, D and J gene segments. For a sequence to be retained, a match of at least six nucleotides to both a V gene segment and a J gene segment was required. A rearrangement counted as productive if the CDR3 had no stop codons and remained in frame with V and J, and every other rearrangement counted as non-productive. CDR3 was defined by IMGT convention, running from the second conserved V-encoded cysteine to the conserved J-encoded phenylalanine. In an earlier analysis of more than 550 of the donors, sequences lacking an unambiguous match to a single V gene segment were excluded. In an earlier analysis of approximately 590 of the donors, V segments were called functional above 56.7% productive rearrangements and were called segregating when the between-donor standard deviation exceeded 5%. A statistical classification framework was built to diagnose cytomegalovirus status from the catalog of TCR beta chain sequences. In a later analysis, V and J genes were assigned by comparing TCR nucleotide sequences against IMGT/GENE-DB human TR gene sequences. Using the TCRdist pipeline, a later analysis assigned CDR3 sequences along with most-parsimonious VDJ recombination scenarios. A later analysis defined each TCR beta chain by its CDR3 amino acid sequence plus V-gene family, and excluded reads lacking a unique V-gene family. In a later analysis, a few hundred highly shared, low-generation-probability nucleotide sequences were removed to address suspected cross-contamination and a sequencing artifact. In a later analysis, a clonal expansion index for each public chain was calculated from normalized within-repertoire ranks of inferred template counts. Generation probabilities in a later analysis came from a VDJ recombination model fitted to out-of-frame rearrangements, and those results were checked against IGoR. In a later analysis, TCR-TCR, TCR-HLA and TCR-CMV co-occurrence was scored with hypergeometric tests, and a repertoire-size bias correction was applied to TCR pairs. To estimate false discovery rates, a later analysis permuted the HLA or CMV assignments 20 times. In a later analysis, co-occurring TCRs were grouped with DBSCAN, and TCRdist sequence similarity was added when clustering was performed within HLA-allele-positive subsets. Repertoires with fewer than 30,000 or more than 120,000 public chains were left out of co-occurrence clustering, as were about five repertoires with anomalous nucleotide sharing. TCRdb retrieved this table from immuneACCESS and kept in-frame rearrangements only. Not all clones are present; in checked studies, unresolved V genes account for under half, and no reason is known for the remainder. The V and J calls and clone size come from that table; D and trimming were worked out from the DNA. The sample data list over 50,000 clones, and under 85% of these were observed just once. The ten largest clones capture 51% of the sample.

The cohort was made up of several hundred healthy bone marrow donors. At the time of sampling, all cohort members were nominally healthy, though unrecorded immune exposures were likely present. The donor tested CMV seropositive and was one of the 289 seropositive cohort members. A peripheral blood sample was provided by each donor, and peripheral blood mononuclear cells were used for TCR beta sequencing. The Qiagen DNeasy Blood Extraction Kit was used to extract genomic DNA from the blood cell samples. Measured from the cysteine to the phenylalanine, the CDR3 is 14 residues long. Only the CDR3 portion is preserved as DNA: 42 bases, with reading frame beginning at the first base. The germline V gene encodes CDR1 GTSNPN and CDR2 SVGIG (reference sequence). V is trimmed back by 4 bases and J by 6 bases, and the junction contains 3 bases that no gene match accounts for.

This chain joins TRBV30 to TRBJ2-2, and TRBD2 matches 12 of the central bases. The sample consisted of PBMCs. The receptor comes from a man aged 50 to 59 in good health and CMV-seropositive. The DNA reads TGTGCCTGGACGGCTAGCGGGGGGGCCGGGGAGCTGTTTTTT. This codes for CAWTASGGAGELFF.